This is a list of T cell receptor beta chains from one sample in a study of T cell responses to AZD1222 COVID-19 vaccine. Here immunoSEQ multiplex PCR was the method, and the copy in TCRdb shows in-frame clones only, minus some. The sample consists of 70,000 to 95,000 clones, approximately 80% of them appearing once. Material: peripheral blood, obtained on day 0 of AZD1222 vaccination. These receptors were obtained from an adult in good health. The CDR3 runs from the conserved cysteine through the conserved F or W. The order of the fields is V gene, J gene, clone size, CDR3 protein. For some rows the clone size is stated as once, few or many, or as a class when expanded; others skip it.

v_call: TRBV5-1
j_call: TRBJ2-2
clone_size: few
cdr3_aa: CASSLIRAVTGELFF

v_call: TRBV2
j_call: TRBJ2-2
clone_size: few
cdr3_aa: CASSPGTTSSNTGELFF

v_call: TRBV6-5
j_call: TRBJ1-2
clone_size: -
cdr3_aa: CASSPTGIYGYTF

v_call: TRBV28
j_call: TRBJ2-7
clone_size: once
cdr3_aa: CASSLAAAYYEQYF

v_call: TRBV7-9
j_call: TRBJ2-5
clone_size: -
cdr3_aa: CASSIGGVQGETQYF

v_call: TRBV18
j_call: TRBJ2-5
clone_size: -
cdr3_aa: CASSPGQQETQYF

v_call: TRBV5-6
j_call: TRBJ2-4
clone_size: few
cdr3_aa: CASSLDSLALAKNIQYF

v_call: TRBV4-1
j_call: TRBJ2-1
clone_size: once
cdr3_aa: CASSQGTGELNEQFF

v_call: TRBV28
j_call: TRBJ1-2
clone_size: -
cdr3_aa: CASSLSLGVSGYTF

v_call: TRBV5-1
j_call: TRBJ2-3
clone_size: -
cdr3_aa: CASSLSPGDTQYF

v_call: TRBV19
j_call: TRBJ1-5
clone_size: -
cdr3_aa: CASSIRQGRSNQPQHF

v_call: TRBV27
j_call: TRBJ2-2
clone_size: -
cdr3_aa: CASSLRREWNTGELFF

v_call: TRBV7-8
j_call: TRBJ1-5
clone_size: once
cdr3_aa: CASSSLFSNQPQHF

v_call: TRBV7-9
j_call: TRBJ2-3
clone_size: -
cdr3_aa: CASSLRGLAVDTQYF

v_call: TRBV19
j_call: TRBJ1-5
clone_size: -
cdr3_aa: CASSVRGNNQPQHF

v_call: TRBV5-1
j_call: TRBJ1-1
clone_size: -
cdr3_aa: CASSSGSTEAFF

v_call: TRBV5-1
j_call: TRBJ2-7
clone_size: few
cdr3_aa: CASAGSYEQYF

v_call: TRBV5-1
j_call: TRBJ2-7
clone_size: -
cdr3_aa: CASSFGRTYEQYF

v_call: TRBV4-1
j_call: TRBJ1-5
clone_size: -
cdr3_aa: CASSQDPRQISNQPQHF

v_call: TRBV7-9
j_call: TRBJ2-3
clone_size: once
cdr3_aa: CASSSDITDTQYF

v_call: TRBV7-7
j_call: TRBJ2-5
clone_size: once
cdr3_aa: CASSQSAGETQYF

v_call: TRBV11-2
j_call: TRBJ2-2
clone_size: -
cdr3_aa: CASSLATGGTGELFF

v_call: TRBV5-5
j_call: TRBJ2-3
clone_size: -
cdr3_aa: CASSLSPGVSTDTQYF

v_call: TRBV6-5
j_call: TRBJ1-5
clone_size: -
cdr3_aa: CASTRTGFGNQPQHF

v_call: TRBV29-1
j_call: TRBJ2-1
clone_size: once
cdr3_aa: CSVVSGNNEQFF

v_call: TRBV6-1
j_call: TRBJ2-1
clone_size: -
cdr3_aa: CASSEVELNEQFF

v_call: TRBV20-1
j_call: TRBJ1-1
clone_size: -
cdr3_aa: CSASGDGPMNTEAFF

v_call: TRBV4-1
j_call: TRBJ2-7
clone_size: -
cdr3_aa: CASSHINGDRSYEQYF

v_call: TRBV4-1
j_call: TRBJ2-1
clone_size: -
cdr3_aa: CASRVRTSPYNEQFF

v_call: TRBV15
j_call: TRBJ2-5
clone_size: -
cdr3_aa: CATSRVEETQYF

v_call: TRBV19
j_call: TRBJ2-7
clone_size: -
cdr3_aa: CASSGGMDSYEQYF

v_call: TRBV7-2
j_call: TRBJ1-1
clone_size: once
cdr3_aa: CASSKRPGANTEAFF

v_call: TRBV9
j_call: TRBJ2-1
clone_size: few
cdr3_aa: CASSLLTGSEQFF

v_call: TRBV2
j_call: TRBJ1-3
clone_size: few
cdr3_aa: CASSPSGTSGNTIYF

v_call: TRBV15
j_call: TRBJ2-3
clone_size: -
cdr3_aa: CATSGPPLYTQYF

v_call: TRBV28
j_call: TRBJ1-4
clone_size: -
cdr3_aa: CASSSVVNEKLFF

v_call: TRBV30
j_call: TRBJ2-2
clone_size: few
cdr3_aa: CAWSVGIYTGELFF

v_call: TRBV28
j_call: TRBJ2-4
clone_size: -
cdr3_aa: CASSDAGLVKNIQYF

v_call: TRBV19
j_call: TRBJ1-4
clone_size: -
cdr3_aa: CASADRYYYSNEKLFF

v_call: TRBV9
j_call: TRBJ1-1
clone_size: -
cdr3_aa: CASSVSARLNTEAFF

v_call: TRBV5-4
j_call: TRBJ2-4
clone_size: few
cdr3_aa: CASSAGQGGSKNIQYF

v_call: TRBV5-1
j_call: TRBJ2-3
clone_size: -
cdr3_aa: CATQRGGPTDTQYF

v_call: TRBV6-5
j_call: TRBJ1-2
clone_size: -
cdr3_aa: CASSYSTGGDYGYTF

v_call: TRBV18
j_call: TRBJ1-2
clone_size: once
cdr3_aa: CASSPPGQGYGYTF

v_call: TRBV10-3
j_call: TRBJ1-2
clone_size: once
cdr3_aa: CAISPPPGYGYTF